This T cell receptor beta chain was documented in a study of blood T cell repertoires in COVID-19. Study details: Spain, Italy and the United States supplied samples that represented acute and convalescent COVID-19. From T cells, B-cell-depleted T cells, or PBMCs came the material, which was cDNA or gDNA.

This CDR3 is built from 13 residues. Germline V gene data show CDR1 as KGHDR and CDR2 as SFDVKD. V lost 9 bases to trimming and J lost 6 bases; unmatched junction nucleotides: 6. The table came from immunoSEQ multiplex PCR; TCRdb's copy has only in-frame clones and leaves some out. The sample contains some 14,000 clones, approximately 90% of which appear only once. This clone was observed a single time. Sequencing used peripheral blood. This TCR came from a human donor in a cohort sampled during active COVID-19. The chain carries TRBV24-1 and TRBJ1-2; 10 bases are shared with TRBD1. The CDR3 DNA sequence: TGTGCCACCGCCGGACAGGGGGTGGATGGCTACACCTTC. It translates to CATAGQGVDGYTF.